The clone carrying this T cell receptor (beta chain) was recorded only once. Researchers made TCR beta libraries by using iRepertoire HTBI primers and running Arm-PCR on CDR3 regions. A single record per CDR3 protein comes from TCRdb applying MiXCR to the multiplex PCR reads. The data contain 700,000 or so distinct CDR3 sequences, 25% to 30% of them seen just once; the ten biggest clones take up 40% to 50%. This sample was taken from a study of regulatory T cells in long-lasting Graves disease. The J segment lost 1 base and the V segment lost 4 bases, leaving 3 bases of the junction unmatched. The germline gives CDR1 DFQATT, CDR2 SNEGSKA (reference sequence). The CDR3 contains 14 residues. As for time point: persistent/refractory GD, antithyroid drugs over 5 years with positive TRAb. Extracted RNA from PBMCs served as the source of the TCR library.

The sequence came from a female donor with Graves disease. V is TRBV20-1 and J is TRBJ2-3; 9 bases line up with TRBD2. Sample: peripheral blood mononuclear cells (PBMCs), taken when the disease was refractory, from a patient treated with antithyroid drugs. In nucleotides, the CDR3 is TGCAGTGCTACAACTAGCGGGCGCACAGATACGCAGTATTTT. Translated: CSATTSGRTDTQYF.